A single sample gave rise to the 12 T cell receptor beta chains below, sequenced in a study of Ad26.COV2.S vaccination and SARS-CoV-2 variants. The repertoire was sequenced with immunoSEQ multiplex PCR; TCRdb's copy has only in-frame clones and lacks some. The sample includes a few hundred thousand clones, around 92% of them seen just once. Treatment of the sample: around 19 received Ad26.COV2.S at low or high dose, single or two shots; 5 received placebo; per-sample allocation not given. Specimens were obtained on day 63 following the first vaccine or placebo injection. The specimen was peripheral blood, collected in a trial of Ad26.COV2.S vaccine versus placebo. The receptor source for this set is a person aged 18 to 59 who received the Ad26.COV2.S COVID-19 vaccine or a placebo.

Remarks on this clone: The sample contains more than one DNA sequence encoding this CDR3. The chain recombines TRBV24-1 with TRBJ2-1, with D tentatively TRBD1 or TRBD2 (6 bases each). With 3 bases removed from V and 4 bases from J, the gap between germline ends came to 15 bases. Germline CDR1 and CDR2: KGHDR and SFDVKD. The CDR3 extends over 16 amino acids. CDR3 nucleotides: TGTGCCACCAGTGATCGTGGGGGCGGGACTTACAATGAGCAGTTCTTC. It yields the protein CATSDRGGGTYNEQFF.

The chain joins TRBV21-1 to TRBJ2-1; TRBD1, as called in the table, went unchecked against the DNA. TRBV21-1 is deemed a pseudogene. The CDR3 length is 12 residues. CDR3 residues: CASSPRGQEQFF. The CDR3 DNA sequence: TGTGCCAGCAGCCCTCGAGGACAGGAGCAGTTCTTC.

The chain employs TRBV5-6 and TRBJ1-1, with D hard to call. The germline CDR1 and CDR2 sequences are SGHDT and YYEEEE. CDR3 length equals 13 residues. V lost 1 base, J lost 1 base, and 5 bases lay in between. CDR3 protein: CASSLLWNTEAFF. CDR3 bases: TGTGCCAGCAGCTTGTTGTGGAACACTGAAGCTTTCTTT. Variable domain in full (rest from reference TRBV5-6 and TRBJ1-1): DAGVTQSPTHLIKTRGQQVTLRCSPKSGHDTVSWYQQALGQGPQFIFQYYEEEERQRGNFPDRFSGHQFPNYSSELNVNALLLGDSALYLCASSLLWNTEAFFGQGTRLTVV.

This chain links TRBV4-3 with TRBJ1-2; 9 bases are a match to TRBD1. Germline-derived CDR1 and CDR2 are LGHNA and YSLEER. CDR3 size: 13 residues. After removal of 6 bases from V and 3 bases from J, the junction contained 2 bases not matched to a gene. The CDR3 nucleotides read TGCGCCAGCAGACGGGACAGGGACTATGGCTACACCTTC. Translating it yields CASRRDRDYGYTF.

The chain carries TRBV4-3 and TRBJ1-4, with no clear D. CDR3 length: 16 amino acids. Between the trimmed V and J ends, which lost 2 bases and 4 bases, there was a span of 14 bases. Germline loops: CDR1 LGHNA, CDR2 YSLEER. CDR3 DNA: TGCGCCAGCAGCCAACTTATGGAGAGCCTTAATGAAAAACTGTTTTTT. Amino acid sequence: CASSQLMESLNEKLFF.

The V gene is TRBV28, the J gene TRBJ2-5; D remains ambiguous. The CDR3 runs 13 residues. Germline V lookup: CDR1 MDHEN, CDR2 SYDVKM. V lost 4 bases to trimming and J lost 3 bases, with 9 bases between them. CDR3 loop: CASSSPVKETQYF. CDR3 nucleotides: TGTGCCAGCAGTTCGCCAGTTAAAGAGACCCAGTACTTC.

The chain recombines TRBV29-1 with TRBJ1-1; a weak D match, TRBD1 (5 bases). Per the germline V gene, CDR1 is SQVTM and CDR2 is ANQGSEA. V was shortened by 4 bases and J by 5 bases, with 14 bases between the two germline ends. The CDR3 consists of 13 residues. The CDR3 region has the DNA TGCAGCGTTGTGCGGGGGAGAGATACTGAAGCTTTCTTT. Translated, it gives CSVVRGRDTEAFF.

The chain links TRBV7-2 to TRBJ1-2, with 9 bases that match TRBD1. Germline CDR1 and CDR2: SGHTA and FQGNSA. Trimming took 4 bases from V and 2 from J; bases not matched to a gene: 2. The CDR3 loop spans 14 amino acids. The CDR3 region is CASSYGTGNYGYTF. The CDR3 DNA sequence: TGTGCCAGCAGCTACGGGACAGGGAACTATGGCTACACCTTC.

This chain joins TRBV19 and TRBJ2-1, with D maybe TRBD2 (7 bases). The CDR3 is 14 amino acids. Germline CDR1 and CDR2: LNHDA and SQIVND (reference sequence). V shed 1 base and J shed 8 bases, with 12 bases lying between them. The CDR3 sequence is CASSIGGGPDEQFF. The CDR3 DNA sequence: TGTGCCAGTAGTATAGGGGGGGGGCCGGATGAGCAGTTCTTC.

The chain is built from TRBV19 and TRBJ2-5; 10 bases are shared with TRBD1. V gave up 7 bases and J gave up 3 bases; unmatched junction bases: 2. CDR3 length equals 13 residues. Germline CDR1 reads LNHDA; CDR2 reads SQIVND (reference sequence). CDR3 protein: CASTGTGEETQYF. The CDR3 DNA follows: TGTGCCAGTACCGGGACAGGGGAAGAGACCCAGTACTTC.

CDR3 bases: TGTGCCAGCAGTTACCCCCTCGCCAGGGGGACACAAGAGACCCAGTACTTC. It specifies CASSYPLARGTQETQYF. The chain uses TRBV6-2 or TRBV6-3 and TRBJ2-5; TRBD1 matches 7 bases. CDR3 length: 17 amino acids. V was clipped by 2 bases and J by 2 bases; unmatched bases: 11. The V gene's germline CDR1 is MNHEY and CDR2 SVGEGT.

The rearrangement joins TRBV12-3 or TRBV12-4 to TRBJ1-1; TRBD1 agrees at 7 bases. The CDR3 sequence is 13 residues long. With 4 bases clipped from V and 5 bases from J, the junction kept 4 bases outside the gene matches. The CDR3 DNA reads as TGTGCCAGCAGTTCGTCAGGGGGAACTGAAGCTTTCTTT. As protein: CASSSSGGTEAFF.